Only a few counts were recorded for the clone carrying this T cell receptor beta chain. The antigen remains unidentified. These data are taken from a study of identical twins. CDR3 size: 15 residues. Per the germline V gene, CDR1 is DFQATT and CDR2 is SNEGSKA (reference sequence). The V end lost 0 bases, the J end lost 7 bases, and 16 bases lay between the germline ends. Unique molecular identifiers were present on cDNA, and template switching added a universal primer site. TCRdb called the 5' RACE reads again in MiXCR, with one record for every CDR3 protein. The profile shows 200,000 to 250,000 distinct CDR3 sequences, roughly 7% of them singletons. Study observations and caveats: It was out-of-frame TCR alpha sharing in monozygotic twins that models underestimated. While abundant cord blood beta clonotypes carried fewer insertions, memory repertoires showed no such pattern.

These data also formed part of another study, on yellow fever vaccine responses in identical twins. Per that paper: The T cell response to vaccination in identical twins was reportedly partly convergent and partly personalized.

The V gene is TRBV20-1, the J gene TRBJ2-1, with a possible D match to TRBD2 (5 bases). Material: memory (CD45RO+) T cells sorted from blood. The sequence came from a woman under 30 in good health. CDR3 residues: CSAREARRPGNEQFF. In DNA, the CDR3 is TGCAGTGCTAGAGAGGCGCGGAGGCCCGGAAATGAGCAGTTCTTC.